These T cell receptor beta chains were read from a single sample in a study of blood T cells in healthy people across ages. Each CDR3 protein is one row after TCRdb ran MiXCR on the 5' RACE reads. Of approximately 1,700,000 distinct CDR3 sequences in the sample, 39% were seen once. The sample was blood. These receptors all come from a human donor in good health. Both conserved end residues are part of each CDR3. D genes are given only for firm matches. Not all rows give a size; the values are once, few, many and, for expanded clones, a class.

D gene	J gene	clone size	V gene	CDR3 DNA	CDR3 protein
-	TRBJ2-4	-	TRBV14	TGTGCCAGCAGCCAAGATCTAGGAGGCGGACAGTACTTC	CASSQDLGGGQYF
-	TRBJ2-1	-	TRBV12-3/TRBV12-4	TGTGCCAGCAGCGCGGGACAGCTTGAGTTCTTC	CASSAGQLEFF
-	TRBJ2-1	-	TRBV5-6	TGTGCCAGCAGCTTGTCCGTGACCCCTTCAAATGAGCAGTTCTTC	CASSLSVTPSNEQFF
-	TRBJ2-4	-	TRBV12-3/TRBV12-4	TGTGCCAGCAGTGTGGGAAGCATTCAGTACTTC	CASSVGSIQYF
-	TRBJ2-3	-	TRBV7-2	TGTGCCAGCAGCTTAACGGGACTTCAGCAGTATTTT	CASSLTGLQQYF
-	TRBJ2-3	-	TRBV7-9	TGTGCCAGCAGCTCACCGAGGGACGTAATATTCGATACGCAGTATTTT	CASSSPRDVIFDTQYF
-	TRBJ2-3	-	TRBV4-3	TGCGTCAGCAGCCGGATGGGCACAGATACGCAGTATTTT	CVSSRMGTDTQYF
TRBD1	TRBJ1-2	-	TRBV12-3/TRBV12-4	TGTGCCAGCCATCAGGGGGGAGCTAACTATGGCTACACCTTC	CASHQGGANYGYTF
TRBD2	TRBJ2-7	-	TRBV10-3	TGTGCCATCAGTGACGAGGCGGGGGTCTCCTACGAGCAGTACTTC	CAISDEAGVSYEQYF
-	TRBJ2-6	-	TRBV10-3	TGTGCCATCAGTGGGCCTACTGGGGCCAACGTCCTGACTTTC	CAISGPTGANVLTF
TRBD2	TRBJ2-1	few	TRBV5-1	TGCGCCAGCAGCTTTTGGGGCGGGGGGCGAGATGAGCAGTTCTTC	CASSFWGGGRDEQFF
-	TRBJ2-1	few	TRBV9	TGTGCCAGCAGCGTTCTAACGGGCGGCTACAATGAGCAGTTCTTC	CASSVLTGGYNEQFF
-	TRBJ1-1	-	TRBV29-1	TGCAGCTTCTCGTACATAAACACTGAAGCTTTCTTT	CSFSYINTEAFF
-	TRBJ2-5	-	TRBV6-5	TGTGCCAGCAGTTTGAATAATGGGCAGTACTTC	CASSLNNGQYF
TRBD1	TRBJ2-7	few	TRBV2	TGTGCCACTGGACAGGGACGGTACGAGCAGTACTTC	CATGQGRYEQYF
TRBD2	TRBJ2-3	-	TRBV12-3/TRBV12-4	TGTGCCAAACAGAACACTAGCGGGGCCGCTTTACCCACAGATACGCAGTATTTT	CAKQNTSGAALPTDTQYF